Listed below are T cell receptor beta chains from one sample, sequenced in a study of cytomegalovirus exposure and HLA in healthy donors. The data were produced by immunoSEQ multiplex PCR, yet TCRdb's version contains in-frame clones alone and is incomplete. The table records tens of thousands of clones, 55% to 75% of them present only once. Sequencing was carried out using PBMCs. These TCRs come from a middle-aged woman in good health and CMV-seropositive. CDR3s include the opening cysteine and the closing phenylalanine or tryptophan. The order of the fields is V gene, J gene, CDR3 protein.

TRBV6-6	TRBJ2-5	CASGTSGGSAQYF
TRBV6-1	TRBJ2-7	CASSEGRGLFYEQYF
TRBV5-1	TRBJ1-1	CASSLAPMNTEAFF
TRBV6-1	TRBJ1-1	CASSEGLQGAEVTEAFF
TRBV2	TRBJ2-1	CASSLAGAYNEQFF
TRBV5-1	TRBJ2-1	CASSPGQGFYNEQFF
TRBV6-5	TRBJ2-7	CASSYSGTGLYEQYF
TRBV27	TRBJ1-1	CASSFGSGTEAFF
TRBV19	TRBJ2-7	CASSSQGPPTDWEQYF
TRBV7-2	TRBJ1-2	CASSLGALTYGYTF
TRBV29-1	TRBJ2-5	CSVEVGGEETQYF
TRBV7-9	TRBJ1-1	CASSLSGGLTEAFF
TRBV14	TRBJ2-7	CASGQGNYNEQYF
TRBV5-6	TRBJ1-2	CAGSRGSYGYTF
TRBV27	TRBJ2-3	CASSPSPDTQYF
TRBV6-1	TRBJ1-2	CASSAVGGQGAGTF
TRBV18	TRBJ1-1	CASSPGQGGMNTEAFF
TRBV11-2	TRBJ2-7	CASSPTFRDMQYF
TRBV6-1	TRBJ2-2	CASSFDRVGRELFF
TRBV7-9	TRBJ2-3	CASSLGGQGFIDTQYF
TRBV5-8	TRBJ1-4	CASSLARQSTNEKLFF
TRBV7-7	TRBJ2-3	CASSPGTDTDTQYF
TRBV9	TRBJ2-2	CASSVSGGPQGTGELFF
TRBV11-2	TRBJ2-7	CASSLAGGGGTYEQYF
TRBV5-1	NA	CASSLQGNTGELFF
TRBV7-9	TRBJ2-3	CASSFFGTGAADTQYF
TRBV4-1	TRBJ1-5	CASSQDLRDRGLRSNQPQHF
TRBV4-1	TRBJ2-7	CASSQEGGAGAAAEQYF
TRBV11-2	TRBJ1-6	CASSPRQGWSPLHF
TRBV2	TRBJ2-3	CASRLAFGTDTQYF
TRBV6-9	TRBJ1-5	CASSSPDRGNSNQPQHF
TRBV18	TRBJ1-5	CASSRSEGSVGNQPQHF
TRBV7-8	TRBJ1-6	CASSYSTGTVNSPLHF
TRBV13	TRBJ1-1	CASSLDSVRPMKGVAEAFF
TRBV5-4	TRBJ2-5	CASSFPGTSGQETQYF
TRBV11-2	TRBJ2-7	CASSLGAGRLTYEQYF
TRBV2	TRBJ1-1	CASREQVNTEAFF
TRBV15	TRBJ1-3	CATSRELRTGRSGNTIYF
TRBV2	TRBJ2-3	CASSESGGVSTDTQYF
TRBV7-9	TRBJ1-2	CASSPDRTYGYTF
TRBV5-1	TRBJ1-5	CASSPGDSENQPQHF
TRBV5-1	NA	CASSLVENYEQYF
TRBV27	TRBJ1-2	CASSPSRIGLYGYTF
TRBV6-5	TRBJ1-2	CASRLLGQGDYGYTF
TRBV11-2	TRBJ2-5	CASSLREEETQYF
TRBV7-9	TRBJ1-6	CASSSGDSPLHF